This TCR beta chain was recovered during a study of CD4 T cells in relation to SARS-CoV-2 and coronaviruses. Study details: Of the patients, about 8 were male, 4 female, two Hispanic. Shared crossreactive spike epitopes were mapped to their HLA restriction. Overall study findings and caveats: Roughly 65% of donors had memory CD4+ clonotypes crossrecognizing SARS-CoV-2 and common cold coronavirus spike.

Note on this clone: As yet, its antigen is unknown.

Deep TCR-beta sequencing used DNA from uncultured naive and memory CD4+ T cells. Sequenced by immunoSEQ multiplex PCR; TCRdb stores in-frame clones only, minus some. The sample yields 35,000 to 40,000 clones, roughly 85% seen once. The receptor comes from an adult with COVID-19. The sequenced material came from memory CD4+ T cells from PBMCs.

CDR3 bases: TGTGCCACCAGTGGGGGACAGGGGGCCAGCACAGATACGCAGTATTTT. As protein: CATSGGQGASTDTQYF. The rearrangement joins TRBV24-1 to TRBJ2-3, with 12 positions matching TRBD1. The CDR3 totals 16 residues. Trimming at V came to 5 bases and at J to 0 bases, leaving 2 bases not matched to a gene. Germline CDR1 reads KGHDR; CDR2 reads SFDVKD.